This T cell receptor (beta chain) is from a study of blood T cells in healthy people across ages. A J-beta primer mix and a sample-barcoded 5' primer were used in a second PCR of about 6 to 12 cycles. Each TCR beta cDNA got a 12-nucleotide random molecular identifier. TCRdb independently ran MiXCR on the 5' RACE reads; one entry per CDR3 protein. The sample includes more than 800,000 distinct CDR3 sequences, under 55% of them seen just once. The draw of peripheral blood yielded roughly 10 milliliters from each donor. Total RNA extracted from each sample amounted to at least 6 micrograms. Study findings and constraints: Higher diversity and more naive CD4+ cells were features of long-lived donors, compared to aged donors.

Remarks on this clonotype: Its specificity is not known.

The specimen sequenced was blood. This TCR came from a woman aged 55-70 years in good health.

This CDR3 reads CASSQELAGGLTDTQYF. The CDR3 bases are TGCGCCAGCAGCCAAGAACTAGCGGGAGGCCTCACAGATACGCAGTATTTT. This sequence joins TRBV4-1 and TRBJ2-3, with TRBD2 matching over 12 bases. Germline CDR1 MGHRA, CDR2 YSYEKL. V was clipped by 0 bases and J by 2 bases; unmatched bases: 3. This CDR3 is 17 amino acids long.